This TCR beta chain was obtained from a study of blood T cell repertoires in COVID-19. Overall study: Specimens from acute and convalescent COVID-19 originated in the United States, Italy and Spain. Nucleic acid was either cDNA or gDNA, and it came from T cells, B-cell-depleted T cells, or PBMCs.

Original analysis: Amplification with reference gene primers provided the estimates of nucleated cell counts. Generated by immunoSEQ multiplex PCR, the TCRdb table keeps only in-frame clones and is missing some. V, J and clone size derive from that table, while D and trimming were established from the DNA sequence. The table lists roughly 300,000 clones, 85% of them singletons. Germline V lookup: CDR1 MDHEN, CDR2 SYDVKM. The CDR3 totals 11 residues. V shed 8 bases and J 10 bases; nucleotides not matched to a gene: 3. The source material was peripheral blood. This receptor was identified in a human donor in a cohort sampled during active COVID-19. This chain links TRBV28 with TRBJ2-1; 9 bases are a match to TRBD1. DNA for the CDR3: TGTGCCAGCCGGGGACAGGGAGAGCAGTTCTTC. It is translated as CASRGQGEQFF.